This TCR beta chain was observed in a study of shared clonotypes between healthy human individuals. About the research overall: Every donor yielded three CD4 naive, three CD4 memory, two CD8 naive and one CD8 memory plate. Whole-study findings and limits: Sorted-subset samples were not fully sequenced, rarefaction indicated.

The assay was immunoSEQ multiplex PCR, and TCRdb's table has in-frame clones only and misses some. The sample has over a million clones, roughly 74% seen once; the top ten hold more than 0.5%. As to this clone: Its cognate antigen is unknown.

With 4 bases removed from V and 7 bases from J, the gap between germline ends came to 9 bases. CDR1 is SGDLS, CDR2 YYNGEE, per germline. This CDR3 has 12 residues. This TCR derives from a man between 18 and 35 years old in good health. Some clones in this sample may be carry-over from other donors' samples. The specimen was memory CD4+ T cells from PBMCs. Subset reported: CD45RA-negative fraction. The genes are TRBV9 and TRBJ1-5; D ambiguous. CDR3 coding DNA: TGTGCCAGCAGCCGGGGTCGGCAGCCCCAGCATTTT. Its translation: CASSRGRQPQHF.